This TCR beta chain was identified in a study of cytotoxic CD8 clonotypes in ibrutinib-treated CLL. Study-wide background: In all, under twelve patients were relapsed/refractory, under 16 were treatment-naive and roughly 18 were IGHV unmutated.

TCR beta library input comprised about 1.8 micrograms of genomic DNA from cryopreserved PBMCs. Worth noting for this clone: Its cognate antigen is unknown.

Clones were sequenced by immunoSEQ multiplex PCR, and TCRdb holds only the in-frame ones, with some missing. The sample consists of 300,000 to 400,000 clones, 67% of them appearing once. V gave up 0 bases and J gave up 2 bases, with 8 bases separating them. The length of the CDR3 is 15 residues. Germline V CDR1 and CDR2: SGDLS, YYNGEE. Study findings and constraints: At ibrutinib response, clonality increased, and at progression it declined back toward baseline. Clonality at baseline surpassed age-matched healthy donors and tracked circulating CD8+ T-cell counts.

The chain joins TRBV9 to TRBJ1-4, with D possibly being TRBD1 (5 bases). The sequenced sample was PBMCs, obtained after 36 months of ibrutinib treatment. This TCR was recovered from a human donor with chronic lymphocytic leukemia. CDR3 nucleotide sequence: TGTGCCAGCAGCGTAGCCGCAGGGACTAATGAAAAACTGTTTTTT. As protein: CASSVAAGTNEKLFF.